Described below is a single T cell receptor beta chain sequence and its context. This entry comes from a study of cytomegalovirus exposure and HLA in healthy donors. Germline V gene data show CDR1 as SGHAT and CDR2 as FQNNGV. V lost 3 bases, J lost 5 bases, and 13 bases lay in between. The CDR3 totals 15 residues. Using immunoSEQ multiplex PCR, the repertoire was profiled, and TCRdb retains in-frame clones only, with some absent. The sample yields 200,000 or so clones, roughly 80% seen once. This receptor was taken from a woman younger than 35 in good health and CMV-seronegative. The material sequenced was PBMCs. The chain has TRBV11-2 and TRBJ1-4; no definite D call. This CDR3 is CASSFKGRENEKLFF. The CDR3, as DNA: TGTGCCAGCAGCTTTAAAGGGCGGGAGAATGAAAAACTGTTTTTT.